This entry lists 17 T cell receptor beta chains sequenced from one sample in a study of blood T cell repertoires in COVID-19. Produced via immunoSEQ multiplex PCR; TCRdb's table is partial and in-frame only. The repertoire holds about 120,000 clones, with more than 70% as singletons. The sequenced sample consisted of peripheral blood. These receptors all stem from an elderly woman with acute or convalescent COVID-19.

The chain employs TRBV5-4 and TRBJ2-2, with 7 nucleotides matching TRBD2. The V gene's germline CDR1 is SGHNT and CDR2 YYREEE (reference sequence). This CDR3 is 15 amino acids long. V lost 2 bases to trimming and J lost 2 bases; unmatched junction nucleotides: 3. Here the CDR3 reads CASSFGGGNTGELFF. CDR3 nucleotide sequence: TGTGCCAGCAGCTTCGGCGGGGGAAACACCGGGGAGCTGTTTTTT.

The rearrangement uses TRBV5-4 and TRBJ2-1; 14 bases are shared with TRBD2. In germline, CDR1 is SGHNT, CDR2 YYREEE (reference sequence). There are 18 residues in the CDR3. The trim removed 4 bases at V and 4 bases at J, leaving 10 bases unmatched. CDR3 DNA: TGTGCCAGCAGCCCTGGACTAGCGGGGGGAAGAATATACAATGAGCAGTTCTTC. Protein sequence: CASSPGLAGGRIYNEQFF.

The chain uses TRBV7-9 and TRBJ2-2; 7 bases are a match to TRBD1. CDR3 length: 14 residues. Per germline, CDR1 SEHNR and CDR2 FQNEAQ (reference sequence). V lost 5 bases and J lost 4; bases outside the gene matches: 4. Here the CDR3 reads CASSLQGSTGELFF. The CDR3 DNA reads TGTGCCAGCAGCCTACAGGGGAGCACCGGGGAGCTGTTTTTT.

This sequence joins TRBV7-3 and TRBJ2-2; no firm D call. Trimming removed 5 bases at V and 6 bases at J, with 10 bases between. This CDR3 comprises 13 residues. CDR1 is SGHTA and CDR2 is FQGTGA in the germline V gene. This CDR3 is CASSLGPAGELFF. As DNA, the CDR3 is TGTGCCAGCAGCCTGGGCCCCGCCGGGGAGCTGTTTTTT.

The V gene is TRBV5-1, the J gene TRBJ1-5; no clear D. V lost 0 bases and J lost 0, with 7 bases in between. The CDR3 spans 15 residues. The germline CDR1 and CDR2 sequences are SGHRS and YFSETQ. The CDR3 nucleotides are TGCGCCAGCAGCTTGGGACAAGCTAGCAATCAGCCCCAGCATTTT. Translating it yields CASSLGQASNQPQHF.

This clone appeared once. The rearrangement uses TRBV2 and TRBJ2-7, with 8 bases identical to TRBD2. Per the germline V gene, CDR1 is SNHLY and CDR2 is FYNNEI. Trimming removed 7 bases from V and 3 bases from J; junction bases left unmatched: 5. The CDR3 is 13 amino acids. CDR3 loop: CASTGGALYEQYF. CDR3 in DNA: TGTGCCAGCACGGGGGGGGCCCTCTACGAGCAGTACTTC.

This clone was detected only once. The rearrangement uses TRBV27 and TRBJ2-2, with D tentatively TRBD1 (5 bases). The CDR3 is made up of 15 amino acids. V lost 3 bases and J lost 1, with 9 bases in between. CDR1 MNHEY and CDR2 SMNVEV come from the germline V gene (reference sequence). The CDR3 loop reads CASSFGQGNTGELFF. DNA for the CDR3: TGTGCCAGCAGTTTTGGTCAGGGGAACACCGGGGAGCTGTTTTTT.

J is TRBJ2-1 and V is TRBV6-5, with TRBD1 matching 9 bases. Germline CDR1 reads MNHEY; CDR2 reads SVGAGI. The CDR3 length is 15 residues. After removal of 5 bases from V and 1 base from J, the junction contained 3 bases not matched to a gene. CDR3 sequence: CASSPGQGSYNEQFF. The CDR3, as DNA: TGTGCCAGCAGTCCGGGACAGGGTTCCTACAATGAGCAGTTCTTC.

V and J are TRBV5-4 and TRBJ2-1; TRBD2 matches 10 bases. Germline V gene lookup returns CDR1 SGHNT and CDR2 YYREEE (reference sequence). The junction had 4 bases not matched to a gene; V was cut back by 0 bases and J by 4 bases. This CDR3 is built from 16 residues. CDR3 loop: CASSLDRTSGYNEQFF. CDR3 nucleotides: TGTGCCAGCAGCTTGGACCGGACTAGCGGTTACAATGAGCAGTTCTTC.

The V gene is TRBV7-6, the J gene TRBJ2-3; perhaps TRBD1 as D (5 bases). The germline gives CDR1 SGHVS, CDR2 FNYEAQ. V was pared by 2 bases and J by 1 base, with 10 bases between. The CDR3 runs 15 residues. The CDR3 reads CASSLQGRGTDTQYF. The CDR3 nucleotides read TGTGCCAGCAGCTTACAGGGCAGGGGCACAGATACGCAGTATTTT.

The chain is built from TRBV11-2 and TRBJ1-1; D perhaps matches TRBD1 (5 bases). The CDR3 runs to 14 residues. The germline V and J ends were trimmed by 7 bases and 3 bases, with 15 bases remaining between them. Per germline, CDR1 SGHAT and CDR2 FQNNGV. The CDR3 region is CASKKGALDTEAFF. The CDR3 coding sequence is TGTGCCAGCAAAAAAGGGGCCTTGGACACTGAAGCTTTCTTT.

This chain links TRBV15 with TRBJ2-2, with D maybe TRBD2 (6 bases). CDR3 length: 16 residues. V was trimmed by 8 bases and J by 4 bases, leaving 20 bases between them. Germline assignment: CDR1 LNHNV and CDR2 YYDKDF (reference sequence). The CDR3 is CATRGATDRGTGELFF. The CDR3 coding sequence is TGTGCCACCCGCGGGGCCACCGACCGGGGCACCGGGGAGCTGTTTTTT.

The chain combines TRBV3-1 (or the pseudogene TRBV3-2) with TRBJ2-5, with no clear D. The V gene's germline CDR1 is LGHDT and CDR2 YNNKEL (reference sequence). V was cut by 2 bases and J by 8 bases, with 9 bases left in between. The CDR3 length is 12 residues. Written as DNA, the CDR3 is TGTGCCAGCAGCCAAACCCCGACAACCCAGTACTTC. Translated: CASSQTPTTQYF.

This chain joins TRBV6-5 and TRBJ2-2; D remains ambiguous. CDR3 length equals 16 residues. Trimming left V 2 bases short and J 4 bases short, with 14 bases between. CDR1 and CDR2 (germline): MNHEY, SVGAGI. The CDR3 spells CASSYTDRSPTGELFF. In nucleotides, the CDR3 is TGTGCCAGCAGTTACACTGATCGGAGTCCCACCGGGGAGCTGTTTTTT.

The gene calls are TRBV5-6 and TRBJ2-3; D is perhaps TRBD1 (5 bases). Looked up from germline, CDR1 is SGHDT and CDR2 is YYEEEE. The CDR3 has 15 amino acids. Trimming pared 6 bases from V and 5 bases from J, leaving 19 bases between. CDR3 DNA sequence: TGTGCCAGCAACTTATATAGCCTAGGGGTAGATACGCAGTATTTT. It codes for CASNLYSLGVDTQYF. Supplemented by reference TRBV5-6 and TRBJ2-3, the full variable domain reads DAGVTQSPTHLIKTRGQQVTLRCSPKSGHDTVSWYQQALGQGPQFIFQYYEEEERQRGNFPDRFSGHQFPNYSSELNVNALLLGDSALYLCASNLYSLGVDTQYFGPGTRLTVL.

The chain uses TRBV11-2 and TRBJ1-3; no reliable D call. The CDR3 loop spans 18 amino acids. Germline CDR1 reads SGHAT; CDR2 reads FQNNGV. Trimming stripped 6 bases from V and 0 bases from J, with 21 bases between. The CDR3 is CASRSSGSRLFSGNTIYF. DNA for the CDR3: TGTGCCAGCAGGAGCTCCGGGTCCCGCCTTTTCTCTGGAAACACCATATATTTT.

The chain has TRBV7-9 and TRBJ2-5, with D tentatively TRBD1 (6 bases). Germline V gene sequence: CDR1 SEHNR, CDR2 FQNEAQ (reference sequence). Between the trimmed V and J ends, which lost 5 bases and 2 bases, there was a span of 12 bases. CDR3 size: 14 residues. The CDR3: CASSLSTGQETQYF. The CDR3 DNA sequence: TGTGCCAGCAGCCTGTCGACAGGTCAAGAGACCCAGTACTTC.